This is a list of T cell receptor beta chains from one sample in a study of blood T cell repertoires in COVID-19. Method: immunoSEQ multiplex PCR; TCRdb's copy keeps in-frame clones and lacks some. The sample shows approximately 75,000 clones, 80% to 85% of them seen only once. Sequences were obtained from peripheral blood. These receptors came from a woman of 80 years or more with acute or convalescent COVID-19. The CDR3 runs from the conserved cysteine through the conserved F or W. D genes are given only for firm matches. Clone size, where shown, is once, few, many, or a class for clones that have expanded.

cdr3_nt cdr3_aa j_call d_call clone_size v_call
TGTGCTAGTGGTTCGGCAACTAGGCGGATAGCTTTCTTT CASGSATRRIAFF TRBJ1-1 NA NA TRBV12-5
TGTGCCAGCAGTGTGGGACCGGGACACGGATGGGTCGGGGAGCTGTTTTTT CASSVGPGHGWVGELFF TRBJ2-2 NA few TRBV6-4
TGCAGCGTTGTGGGCCCTCGTCGGCCAAATGAGCAGTTCTTC CSVVGPRRPNEQFF TRBJ2-1 NA NA TRBV29-1
TGTGCCAGCAGAACGAGTCAGAGGGGCAATCAGCCCCAGCATTTT CASRTSQRGNQPQHF TRBJ1-5 NA NA TRBV27
TGTGCCAGCAGCCAAGATCTGGCAGGGGGCGGCTATGGCTACACCTTC CASSQDLAGGGYGYTF TRBJ1-2 TRBD1 once TRBV3-1/TRBV3-2
TGTGCCAGCAGCCCCCCGCGGGGAGGGATGAATGAGCAGTTCTTC CASSPPRGGMNEQFF TRBJ2-1 TRBD2 NA TRBV7-2
TGTGCCGGATTCAGCGGGGCGCAGACCCAGTACTTC CAGFSGAQTQYF TRBJ2-5 TRBD2 once TRBV30
TGTGCCAGCAGGAGACCGGGACAGGGGAGGTCCACCTTC CASRRPGQGRSTF TRBJ1-2 TRBD1 NA TRBV12-3/TRBV12-4
TGTGCCAGCAGCCAACGACTAGCGGGTGAGGCAGATACGCAGTATTTT CASSQRLAGEADTQYF TRBJ2-3 TRBD2 NA TRBV4-2
TGTGCCAGCAGCTTAGCGGGAGGAGGGGGCAGGGAGACCCAGTACTTC CASSLAGGGGRETQYF TRBJ2-5 NA NA TRBV7-2
TGTGCCAGCAGTTACTCCGGTCTACTTACCTACGAGCAGTACTTC CASSYSGLLTYEQYF TRBJ2-7 NA NA TRBV6-5
TGTGCCAGCAGCGTAGCCCCTCAGGGGGCTTTCAATGAGCAGTTCTTC CASSVAPQGAFNEQFF TRBJ2-1 TRBD1 NA TRBV9
TGTGCCAGCAGCTTAAGGCCTAGCGGGGGCCCTAGCACAGATACGCAGTATTTT CASSLRPSGGPSTDTQYF TRBJ2-3 TRBD2 NA TRBV7-8
TGTGCCAGTACCGTACAGGGCCCACCTTCTAACTATGGCTACACCTTC CASTVQGPPSNYGYTF TRBJ1-2 NA NA TRBV19
TGTGCCAGCAATGGGGGGGATCAGCCCCAGCATTTT CASNGGDQPQHF TRBJ1-5 NA NA TRBV5-5
TGTGCCAGCAGCCACCGAACCCGGGGAGCGGGGGGTATCACAGATACGCAGTATTTT CASSHRTRGAGGITDTQYF TRBJ2-3 TRBD2 few TRBV4-2
TGTGCCAGCAGCTTAGTGGCGGGGGGCGGCGGCACCGGGGAGCTGTTTTTT CASSLVAGGGGTGELFF TRBJ2-2 TRBD2 NA TRBV11-2
TGTGCCTGGCAGGGGTCCTACGAGCAGTACTTC CAWQGSYEQYF TRBJ2-7 NA NA TRBV30
TGTGCCAGCGCGGGGGATGGAAAAGAGACCCAGTACTTC CASAGDGKETQYF TRBJ2-5 TRBD2 NA TRBV5-8
TGTGCCAGCAGTTTTTCAGGCTACACAGATACGCAGTATTTT CASSFSGYTDTQYF TRBJ2-3 NA NA TRBV27
TGCGCCAGCAGCCAAGTCCCCCCAACAGGGGGACTTAGGGAGACCCAGTACTTC CASSQVPPTGGLRETQYF TRBJ2-5 TRBD1 NA TRBV4-1
TGTGCCAGCAGCTTGAGTTGGGCAGGGAACTATAATTCACCCCTCCACTTT CASSLSWAGNYNSPLHF TRBJ1-6 NA NA TRBV5-4
TGTGCCAGCAGCTTTGAGGGAGATCAGCCCCAGCATTTT CASSFEGDQPQHF TRBJ1-5 NA NA TRBV11-3
TGTGCCAGCAGCCTCGTTGTGGCGAGGGTAACTGAAGCTTTCTTT CASSLVVARVTEAFF TRBJ1-1 NA NA TRBV5-5
TGCGCCAGCAGTGTGCTGGACAGGGTGAACACTGAAGCTTTCTTT CASSVLDRVNTEAFF TRBJ1-1 TRBD1 NA TRBV5-1
TGTGCCAGCAGCTTAGAGGGGGCAACAGATACGCAGTATTTT CASSLEGATDTQYF TRBJ2-3 TRBD1 NA TRBV7-9
TGTGCCAGCACCTACGGGGGGTACAATGAGCAGTTCTTC CASTYGGYNEQFF TRBJ2-1 TRBD2 few TRBV2
TGTGCCAGCTCACTTACCGTAGGGGAAGGCACTGAAGCTTTCTTT CASSLTVGEGTEAFF TRBJ1-1 NA NA TRBV18
TGTGCCAGCAGCTGGACAGGGCAGAACACTGAAGCTTTCTTT CASSWTGQNTEAFF TRBJ1-1 TRBD1 NA TRBV7-3
TGTGCCAGCAGTTTAGTAGCCGGGGAGCTGTTTTTT CASSLVAGELFF TRBJ2-2 NA NA TRBV12-3/TRBV12-4
TGTGCCTCCCGGGGTTTGGGCACCGGGGAGCTGTTTTTT CASRGLGTGELFF TRBJ2-2 NA NA TRBV12-3/TRBV12-4
TGTGCCAGCAGCCAAGAAATAGGGGAGCCCCAGCATTTT CASSQEIGEPQHF TRBJ1-5 NA few TRBV4-2
TGTGCCAGCAGCTTGGAACCCCGGTTAGCGGGGGGGAATGAGCAGTTCTTC CASSLEPRLAGGNEQFF TRBJ2-1 TRBD2 NA TRBV5-4
TGCGCCAGCAGCCTGGGACAGGGGTATGGCTACACCTTC CASSLGQGYGYTF TRBJ1-2 TRBD1 NA TRBV4-1
TGTGCCTGGAGTTTTGGACAGAACTATGGCTACACCTTC CAWSFGQNYGYTF TRBJ1-2 NA NA TRBV30
TGTGCCAGCAGTCCGAGGAGCTCTGGGGCCAACGTCCTGACTTTC CASSPRSSGANVLTF TRBJ2-6 NA NA TRBV25-1
TGTGCCACCAGCAGAGCTGGACAGGGGGGAAGTATAACGTCTGGCTACACCTTC CATSRAGQGGSITSGYTF TRBJ1-2 TRBD1 many TRBV15
TGTGCCAGCAGCCAAGAGGGACTAGCTCACACAGATACGCAGTATTTT CASSQEGLAHTDTQYF TRBJ2-3 TRBD2 NA TRBV3-1/TRBV3-2
TGTGCCAGTAGTATAGAGGCAGGAAATTCACCCCTCCACTTT CASSIEAGNSPLHF TRBJ1-6 NA NA TRBV19
TGTGCCAGCAGTTTACAGGGGAATGAAGCTTTCTTT CASSLQGNEAFF TRBJ1-1 TRBD1 NA TRBV7-9
TGCGCCAGCAGTGAGGGTGGCCAGAACACCGGGGAGCTGTTTTTT CASSEGGQNTGELFF TRBJ2-2 NA few TRBV10-1
TGTGCCAGCAGTTTGCAGGGTCAAGAGACCCAGTACTTC CASSLQGQETQYF TRBJ2-5 NA NA TRBV12-3/TRBV12-4
TGTGCCAGTAGTATACGACAGGATGTAGGTGAAGCTTTCTTT CASSIRQDVGEAFF TRBJ1-1 NA NA TRBV19
TGTGCCAGCAGCCGACCGATTCACAGGGGCCTAATGAACACTGAAGCTTTCTTT CASSRPIHRGLMNTEAFF TRBJ1-1 TRBD1 NA TRBV5-8
TGTGCCAGTAGTATTGACAGGGACACAGATACGCAGTATTTT CASSIDRDTDTQYF TRBJ2-3 TRBD1 NA TRBV19
TGTGCCAGCTCACCACTCGTATTAGTCGGACAGGGGGCAATGAGGGACGGCTACACCTTC CASSPLVLVGQGAMRDGYTF TRBJ1-2 TRBD1 few TRBV18
TGCGCCAGCAGCCTTAGCGGGGGAAGCACAGATACGCAGTATTTT CASSLSGGSTDTQYF TRBJ2-3 TRBD2 once TRBV5-1
TGTGCCAGCAGTTTACCGACAGGGGGTTATGTCACTGAAGCTTTCTTT CASSLPTGGYVTEAFF TRBJ1-1 TRBD1 NA TRBV13
TGTGCCACCTCGGGACAGGGTGGGGAAAAACTGTTTTTT CATSGQGGEKLFF TRBJ1-4 TRBD1 NA TRBV25-1
TGTGCCAGCAGTTCAATTAGGGGGAATCAGCCCCAGCATTTT CASSSIRGNQPQHF TRBJ1-5 NA few TRBV2
TGTGCCAGCAGCTTTACAGGGGCGGCAGATACGCAGTATTTT CASSFTGAADTQYF TRBJ2-3 TRBD1 NA TRBV7-9
TGTGCCAGCAGAGCCGGGACTAGCGGGGCAGCCTACGAGCAGTACTTC CASRAGTSGAAYEQYF TRBJ2-7 TRBD2 NA TRBV27
TGTGCCAGCAGCTCCCGGACAGGGACCCACGCAGATACGCAGTATTTT CASSSRTGTHADTQYF TRBJ2-3 TRBD1 NA TRBV5-4
TGTGCCTGGAGTGTACTTGGGGGCTCATCTGCTGAAGCTTTCTTT CAWSVLGGSSAEAFF TRBJ1-1 NA NA TRBV30